Shown below are 32 T cell receptor beta chains from a single sample sequenced in a study of T cells in Graves' hyperthyroidism and ophthalmopathy. RNA transcripts served as the template for amplifying TCR beta CDR3 regions. First-round RT-PCR targeting the TCR CDR3 was performed with the HTBI primer set. TCRdb itself ran the multiplex PCR reads through MiXCR, one entry per CDR3 protein. Of 500,000 to 650,000 distinct CDR3 sequences in the sample, roughly 18% were seen once. The material sequenced was blood. The receptors come from a woman under 30 with Graves' ophthalmopathy.

At least ten counts were recorded for this clonotype. V usage is TRBV7-3 and J usage is TRBJ2-3; TRBD1 matches 7 bases. There are 14 residues in the CDR3. Trimming cost V 3 bases and J 3 bases; bases outside gene matches: 3. Germline V gene sequence: CDR1 SGHTA, CDR2 FQGTGA. The CDR3 coding sequence is TGTGCCAGCAGCTTTGCAGGGGGAACAGATACGCAGTATTTT. It translates to CASSFAGGTDTQYF.

There are many counts of this clonotype. This chain connects TRBV11-3 to TRBJ2-2; 8 nucleotides line up with TRBD1. The CDR3 contains 16 residues. Germline V gives CDR1 SGHNT, CDR2 YENEEA. Trimming removed 5 bases from V and 5 bases from J; junction bases left unmatched: 10. The CDR3 sequence: CASSPRDRGRTGELFF. For the CDR3, the DNA is TGTGCCAGCAGCCCCCGTGACAGGGGTCGGACCGGGGAGCTGTTTTTT.

Comment on this clonotype: This may stem from a read error, because a much larger clone lies one nucleotide away. The chain couples TRBV30 to TRBJ2-7; D remains ambiguous. The J call may be wrong; the DNA end is better matched by TRBJ2-1. Germline CDR1 GTSNPN, CDR2 SVGIG (reference sequence). The CDR3 has 11 amino acids. In nucleotides, the CDR3 is TGTGCCTGGAGGGCAGGCTACGAGCAGTTCTTC. Translated, it gives CAWRAGYEQFF.

This clonotype has a single count. This rearrangement joins TRBV28 to TRBJ2-7, with D possibly matching TRBD2 (5 bases). V was clipped by 5 bases and J by 5 bases, with 10 bases between them. The CDR3 contains 12 residues. Germline-derived CDR1 and CDR2 are MDHEN and SYDVKM. The CDR3 nucleotides are TGTGCCAGCAGTCTGCGGGCCGACGAGCAGTACTTC. Its translation: CASSLRADEQYF. The full variable domain, with the rest looked up from reference TRBV28 and TRBJ2-7, is DVKVTQSSRYLVKRTGEKVFLECVQDMDHENMFWYRQDPGLGLRLIYFSYDVKMKEKGDIPEGYSVSREKKERFSLILESASTNQTSMYLCASSLRADEQYFGPGTRLTVT.

Many counts were recorded for this clonotype. The chain links TRBV6-1 to TRBJ1-2; 8 bases agree with TRBD1. J was trimmed by 2 bases and V by 9 bases; bases with no gene match: 11. The CDR3 covers 15 residues. CDR1 and CDR2 (germline): MNHNS, SASEGT. The CDR3 sequence is CASRSGQGRNYGYTF. CDR3 DNA sequence: TGTGCCAGTCGATCCGGACAGGGTAGAAACTATGGCTACACCTTC.

The rearrangement links TRBV20-1 to TRBJ1-2; perhaps TRBD1 as D (6 bases). The V gene lost 0 bases and the J gene lost 4 bases, with 12 bases spanning the gap. The CDR3 has 14 residues. Germline V gene sequence: CDR1 DFQATT, CDR2 SNEGSKA (reference sequence). The CDR3 DNA reads as TGCAGTGCTAGAGATGCGGGACAAAGCTATGGCTACACCTTC. It specifies CSARDAGQSYGYTF.

Notes on this clonotype: This clone may be a read error of a much larger clone one base away. The chain recombines TRBV30 with TRBJ1-5; possible D gene TRBD1, 5 bases. Germline V gene data show CDR1 as GTSNPN and CDR2 as SVGIG (reference sequence). The CDR3 runs 16 residues. CDR3 DNA: TGTGCCTGGAGTGTACCGGGGACCCTCAGCAGTCAGCCCCAGCATTTT. Translated, it gives CAWSVPGTLSSQPQHF.

This clonotype was seen many times. V and J are TRBV2 and TRBJ2-1; 9 bases fit TRBD1. The CDR3 is 15 residues long. Germline-derived CDR1 and CDR2 are SNHLY and FYNNEI. V was pared by 7 bases and J by 2 bases, with 6 bases of the junction left unmatched. In DNA, the CDR3 is TGTGCCAGCACGCTCGGGACAGGGCCCTACAATGAGCAGTTCTTC. It is translated as CASTLGTGPYNEQFF.

The gene calls are TRBV29-1 and TRBJ2-5, with D possibly matching TRBD1 (7 bases). The germline gives CDR1 SQVTM, CDR2 ANQGSEA. Trimming pared 6 bases from V and 5 bases from J, leaving 16 bases between. This CDR3 is 13 amino acids long. This CDR3 is CSVEPTGRETQYF. CDR3 DNA sequence: TGCAGCGTAGAGCCGACAGGGAGGGAGACCCAGTACTTC.

This sequence joins TRBV19 and TRBJ1-1; 7 positions match TRBD1. Trimming removed 0 bases from V and 0 bases from J; junction bases left unmatched: 10. This CDR3 spans 18 amino acids. The germline V gene encodes CDR1 LNHDA and CDR2 SQIVND (reference sequence). CDR3 in DNA: TGTGCCAGTAGTATAGATTATCGACAGGGTGTGATGAACACTGAAGCTTTCTTT. This gives the protein CASSIDYRQGVMNTEAFF.

This clonotype came up a few times. The rearrangement uses TRBV30 and TRBJ1-1; 8 positions match TRBD1. This CDR3 comprises 17 residues. Trimming cost V 5 bases and J 1 base; bases outside gene matches: 15. Germline V gene sequence: CDR1 GTSNPN, CDR2 SVGIG (reference sequence). The DNA of the CDR3 is TGTGCCTGGGGTGAAACAGGGGGAAGATCCTGGAACACTGAAGCTTTCTTT. Its translation: CAWGETGGRSWNTEAFF. The whole variable domain, remainder taken from reference TRBV30 and TRBJ1-1, is SQTIHQWPATLVQPVGSPLSLECTVEGTSNPNLYWYRQAAGRGLQLLFYSVGIGQISSEVPQNLSASRPQDRQFILSSKKLLLSDSGFYLCAWGETGGRSWNTEAFFGQGTRLTVV.

This clonotype was observed many times. This CDR3 reads CASSLTDPGQGSYEQYF. The CDR3 coding sequence is TGCGCCAGCAGCCTGACCGATCCGGGACAGGGGTCCTACGAGCAGTACTTC. The chain is built from TRBV4-1 and TRBJ2-7; 10 nucleotides match TRBD1. The trim removed 4 bases at V and 1 base at J, leaving 10 bases unmatched. The CDR3 runs to 17 residues. Germline V gene sequence: CDR1 MGHRA, CDR2 YSYEKL.

This clonotype has ten or more counts. CDR3: CASSLSAGAPYGYTF. The CDR3 DNA is TGTGCCAGCAGTTTATCGGCAGGGGCGCCCTATGGCTACACCTTC. This chain connects TRBV27 to TRBJ1-2, with D tentatively TRBD1 (6 bases). Trimming stripped 0 bases from V and 4 bases from J, with 12 bases between. The CDR3 runs 15 residues. CDR1 MNHEY and CDR2 SMNVEV come from the germline V gene (reference sequence).

This clonotype was detected many times. CDR3 DNA sequence: TGTGCCAGCAGTGGACGACAGGGAAGCACTGAAGCTTTCTTT. Its protein is CASSGRQGSTEAFF. The V and J genes are TRBV12-3 or TRBV12-4 and TRBJ1-1; TRBD1 matches 7 bases. The CDR3 is 14 residues long. V gave up 5 bases and J gave up 4 bases; unmatched junction bases: 7.

This clonotype was picked up many times. V gene TRBV7-8 combines with J gene TRBJ2-1, with unresolved D. The CDR3 runs to 14 residues. Trimming cost V 5 bases and J 6 bases, with 14 bases left between them. From germline, CDR1 is SGHVS and CDR2 FQNEAQ. The CDR3, as DNA: TGTGCCAGCAGCGGCCGCGTGCGCCTCAATGAGCAGTTCTTC. Its protein is CASSGRVRLNEQFF.

The table lists this clonotype with many counts. The chain carries TRBV2 and TRBJ1-2; D is uncertain. V was cut by 1 base and J by 8 bases, with 8 bases left in between. In germline, CDR1 is SNHLY, CDR2 FYNNEI. The CDR3 has 12 amino acids. The CDR3 here is CASSEVAPGYTF. The CDR3 nucleotides read TGTGCCAGCAGTGAAGTGGCCCCGGGCTACACCTTC.

The V call is TRBV5-6, the J call TRBJ2-3; D is possibly TRBD2 (5 bases). Trimming took 4 bases from V and 6 from J, leaving 12 bases between them. CDR1 SGHDT and CDR2 YYEEEE come from the germline V gene. The CDR3 consists of 13 residues. The CDR3, as DNA: TGTGCCAGCAGCCCTCCGGGATTGGATACGCAGTATTTT. It specifies CASSPPGLDTQYF.

This clonotype was seen at least ten times. The chain carries TRBV5-6 and TRBJ2-7, with 7 bases fitting TRBD2. V trimming: 1 base; J trimming: 4 bases; junction bases outside the gene matches: 8. The CDR3 contains 15 residues. The germline V gene has CDR1 SGHDT and CDR2 YYEEEE. Written as DNA, the CDR3 is TGTGCCAGCAGCTTGCCCACTGGGGGGGGATACGAGCAGTACTTC. The encoded protein is CASSLPTGGGYEQYF.

This clonotype appeared a few times. The chain uses TRBV19 and TRBJ1-4, with TRBD1 identical over 9 bases. V dropped 3 bases and J dropped 5; count of bases not matched to a gene: 4. The CDR3 loop spans 15 amino acids. CDR1 is LNHDA, CDR2 SQIVND, per germline (reference sequence). CDR3 in amino acids: CASSINRGQNEKLFF. The CDR3 coding sequence is TGTGCCAGTAGTATTAACAGGGGGCAAAATGAAAAACTGTTTTTT. Full variable domain (remainder filled in from reference TRBV19 and TRBJ1-4): DGGITQSPKYLFRKEGQNVTLSCEQNLNHDAMYWYRQDPGQGLRLIYYSQIVNDFQKGDIAEGYSVSREKKESFPLTVTSAQKNPTAFYLCASSINRGQNEKLFFGSGTQLSVL.

This clonotype was observed a few times. The V call is TRBV6-4, the J call TRBJ2-3; D perhaps matches TRBD2 (5 bases). The germline CDR1 and CDR2 sequences are MRHNA and SNTAGT. Trimming removed 5 bases from V and 3 bases from J, with 15 bases in between. CDR3 length equals 15 residues. CDR3 in DNA: TGTGCCAGCAGTATAGAGGGTGCTCATACAGATACGCAGTATTTT. This codes for CASSIEGAHTDTQYF.

This clonotype was detected only a few times. With only one base between it and a far larger clone, this is likely a read error. The gene calls are TRBV14 and TRBJ2-7, with D hard to call. Trimming cost V 4 bases and J 3 bases, with 7 bases left between them. CDR1 is SGHDN and CDR2 is FVKESK in the germline V gene. CDR3 length: 12 residues. CDR3: CASSPWGYEQYF. CDR3 DNA sequence: TGTGCCAGCAGCCCATGGGGCTACGAGCAGTACTTC.

This clonotype was recorded a few times. This chain uses TRBV6-2 or TRBV6-3 with TRBJ2-1; the D is unclear. Germline V gives CDR1 MNHEY, CDR2 SVGEGT. CDR3 length: 15 residues. V shed 3 bases and J shed 2 bases, with 11 bases lying between them. In nucleotides, the CDR3 is TGTGCCAGCAGTTATCGGACCAAGACCTACAATGAGCAGTTCTTC. It codes for CASSYRTKTYNEQFF.

This clonotype was seen a few times. The chain has TRBV19 and TRBJ1-5; D may be TRBD1 (5 bases). From germline, CDR1 is LNHDA and CDR2 SQIVND (reference sequence). V dropped 7 bases and J dropped 0 bases, with 13 bases sitting between them. The CDR3 covers 15 residues. The CDR3: CASTRDVYSNQPQHF. Here the CDR3 DNA reads TGTGCCAGTACCAGGGACGTCTATAGCAATCAGCCCCAGCATTTT.

Many counts were recorded for this clonotype. The V and J genes are TRBV28 and TRBJ2-3, with 14 bases fitting TRBD2. J was trimmed by 5 bases and V by 4 bases; bases with no gene match: 8. Germline V gene sequence: CDR1 MDHEN, CDR2 SYDVKM. The CDR3 has 17 amino acids. CDR3 region: CASSSGGLAGEVDTQYF. In DNA, the CDR3 is TGTGCCAGCAGTTCGGGGGGACTAGCGGGAGAGGTAGATACGCAGTATTTT.

The sample holds one count of this clonotype. The gene calls are TRBV9 and TRBJ2-5, with 8 bases that match TRBD1. V was clipped by 3 bases and J by 1 base; unmatched bases: 5. This CDR3 has 15 residues. Germline V CDR1 and CDR2: SGDLS, YYNGEE. CDR3 residues: CASSGTGGPQETQYF. The CDR3 nucleotides read TGTGCCAGCAGCGGAACAGGGGGGCCCCAAGAGACCCAGTACTTC.

This clonotype was counted only a few times. The gene calls are TRBV18 and TRBJ1-6, with TRBD1 as a possible D gene (5 bases). Germline CDR1 KGHSH, CDR2 LQKENI. The length of the CDR3 is 15 residues. The germline V and J ends were trimmed by 3 bases and 10 bases, with 16 bases remaining between them. In DNA, the CDR3 is TGTGCCAGCTCACCGCACGGGGGGAAACTATCACCCCTCCACTTT. It encodes CASSPHGGKLSPLHF.

This clonotype was detected ten times or more. The chain uses TRBV7-4 and TRBJ1-1; D not certain. The germline gives CDR1 SGHVT, CDR2 SQSDAQ. The CDR3 runs 13 residues. Trimming took off 5 bases at V and 8 bases at J, with 15 bases between the two ends. As DNA, the CDR3 is TGTGCCAGCAGCCTCCGCTGGGTCAGGGAAGCTTTCTTT. Amino acid sequence: CASSLRWVREAFF.

A note on this clonotype: Just one base apart from a much larger clone, this may be a read error. The chain links TRBV18 to TRBJ1-5; no clear D. CDR1 and CDR2 from the germline V gene are KGHSH and LQKENI. The CDR3 sequence is 14 residues long. As DNA, the CDR3 is TGTGCCAGCTCACCTTCGGCAGTTAATCGGCCCCAGCATTTT. Its translation: CASSPSAVNRPQHF.

This clonotype has more than one count but fewer than ten. The V gene is TRBV14, the J gene TRBJ2-5, with TRBD1 identical over 11 bases. The germline V gene has CDR1 SGHDN and CDR2 FVKESK. The J segment lost 4 bases and the V segment lost 5 bases, leaving 9 bases of the junction unmatched. This CDR3 region has 16 residues. The CDR3 sequence: CASSYNSGTGGETQYF. CDR3 bases: TGTGCCAGCAGCTATAACTCCGGGACAGGGGGAGAGACCCAGTACTTC.

This clonotype has a handful of counts. This chain links TRBV5-6 with TRBJ1-2; D perhaps matches TRBD1 (5 bases). Trimming pared 4 bases from V and 7 bases from J, leaving 17 bases between. Germline V lookup: CDR1 SGHDT, CDR2 YYEEEE. The length of the CDR3 is 14 residues. The CDR3 protein is CASSLDAFGAGYTF. The CDR3 DNA follows: TGTGCCAGCAGCCTTGACGCCTTTGGGGCTGGCTACACCTTC. The whole variable domain, filled in from reference TRBV5-6 and TRBJ1-2, reads DAGVTQSPTHLIKTRGQQVTLRCSPKSGHDTVSWYQQALGQGPQFIFQYYEEEERQRGNFPDRFSGHQFPNYSSELNVNALLLGDSALYLCASSLDAFGAGYTFGSGTRLTVV.

As regards this clonotype: The junction does not match germline at one end; this may be a read error. The V gene is TRBV28, the J gene TRBJ2-5; TRBD2 aligns across 9 bases. Germline V gene data show CDR1 as MDHEN and CDR2 as SYDVKM. The CDR3 length is 18 residues. The CDR3 is CASSSILWTSGRKEIQYF. DNA of the CDR3: TGTGCCAGCAGTTCGATTTTATGGACGAGCGGGAGGAAAGAGATCCAGTACTTC.

This clonotype has ten or more counts. In DNA form, the CDR3 reads TGTGCCAGCAGACGCGGGACAGCACAAGAGACCCAGTACTTC. Translated: CASRRGTAQETQYF. This chain links TRBV6-1 with TRBJ2-5; a weak D match, TRBD1 (7 bases). V lost 6 bases and J lost 2, with 13 bases in between. CDR3 length: 14 amino acids. Per germline, CDR1 MNHNS and CDR2 SASEGT.